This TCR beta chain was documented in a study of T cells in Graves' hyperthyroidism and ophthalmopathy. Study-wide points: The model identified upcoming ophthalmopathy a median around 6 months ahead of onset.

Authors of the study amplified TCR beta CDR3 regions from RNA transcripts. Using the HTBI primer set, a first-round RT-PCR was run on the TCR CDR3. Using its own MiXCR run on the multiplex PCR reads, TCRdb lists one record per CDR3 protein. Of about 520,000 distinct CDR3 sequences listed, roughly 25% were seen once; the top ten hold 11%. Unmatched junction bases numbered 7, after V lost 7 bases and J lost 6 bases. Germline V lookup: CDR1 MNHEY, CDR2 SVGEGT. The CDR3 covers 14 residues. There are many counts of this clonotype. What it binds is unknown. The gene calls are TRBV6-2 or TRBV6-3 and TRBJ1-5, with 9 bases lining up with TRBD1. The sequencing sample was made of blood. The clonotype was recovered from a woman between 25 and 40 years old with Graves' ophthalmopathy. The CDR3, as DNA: TGTGCCAGCACTCAGACAGGGGGGAGTCAGCCCCAGCATTTT. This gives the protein CASTQTGGSQPQHF.